This T cell receptor beta chain was observed in a study of T cells after yellow fever vaccination. TCRdb re-derived calls from the 5' RACE reads in MiXCR, one entry per CDR3 protein. The sample includes some 300,000 distinct CDR3 sequences, 7.5% to 9% of them seen just once. Remarks on this clonotype: Its antigen is still unknown.

Study results and limitations: Clonotypes shared by both compartments, CD4 and CD8, made up a small share.

Source: CD4+ T cells sorted from PBMCs, taken 5 days after the yellow fever booster vaccination. This receptor was identified in a man between 18 and 35 years old who received the YFV17D yellow fever vaccine.

In DNA form, the CDR3 reads TGCGCCAGCCGCGAAAGGGAGGAGTTTTTT. It translates to CASREREEFF. This chain joins TRBV23-1 and TRBJ1-4; D not resolved. TRBV23-1 is sorted into the ORF group, with uncertain function. This CDR3 spans 10 amino acids. The germline V and J ends were trimmed by 8 bases and 16 bases, with 14 bases remaining between them.